The 13 T cell receptor beta chains below all came from one sample that was sequenced in a study of yellow fever vaccine responses in identical twins. TCRdb re-called the RT-PCR reads through MiXCR, storing one row per CDR3 protein. The repertoire has approximately 32,000 distinct CDR3 sequences, 45% to 65% of them found once; the top ten carry more than 3.5%. The sample in question was T cells from blood (PBMCs), unsorted or a sorted subset (not recorded which), obtained before or after yellow fever vaccination (not recorded which). These receptors were taken from a woman aged 18-30 years who received the yellow fever vaccine.

The V call is TRBV6-6, the J call TRBJ1-1, with no clear D. Deletions cut 6 bases from V and 3 bases from J, with 2 bases between. CDR1 and CDR2 (germline): MNHNY, SVGAGI (reference sequence). The CDR3 sequence is 10 residues long. Here the CDR3 reads CASRDTEAFF. CDR3 nucleotides: TGTGCCAGCAGAGACACTGAAGCTTTCTTT.

The chain employs TRBV18 and TRBJ2-7; 7 nucleotides line up with TRBD1. V lost 3 bases and J lost 0; bases outside the gene matches: 5. In germline, CDR1 is KGHSH, CDR2 LQKENI. This CDR3 has 15 amino acids. The CDR3 loop is CASSPRQGVSYEQYF. Written as DNA, the CDR3 is TGTGCCAGCTCACCTCGACAGGGTGTCTCCTACGAGCAGTACTTC.

This rearrangement joins TRBV10-3 to TRBJ2-1, with D possibly matching TRBD1 (6 bases). Germline loops: CDR1 ENHRY, CDR2 SYGVKD. V shed 10 bases and J shed 5 bases, with 15 bases lying between them. The CDR3 sequence is 13 residues long. In DNA, the CDR3 is TGTGCCACCTACAGGGTTGGGGACAATGAGCAGTTCTTC. Amino acid sequence: CATYRVGDNEQFF.

This clonotype was seen just once. V is TRBV29-1 and J is TRBJ1-5; no firm D call. The CDR3 spans 13 residues. V lost 4 bases and J 9 bases, leaving 16 bases between the germline ends. Germline loops: CDR1 SQVTM, CDR2 ANQGSEA. This CDR3 reads CSVVVSPGPPQHF. The CDR3 DNA sequence: TGCAGCGTTGTAGTTTCGCCGGGCCCGCCCCAGCATTTT.

This clonotype has more than one count but fewer than ten. The chain combines TRBV20-1 with TRBJ2-3, with D tentatively TRBD2 (7 bases). This CDR3 has 15 residues. Germline assignment: CDR1 DFQATT and CDR2 SNEGSKA (reference sequence). Trimming cost V 2 bases and J 0 bases, with 12 bases left between them. The CDR3 sequence: CSARHGGASTDTQYF. The CDR3 DNA sequence: TGCAGTGCTAGACATGGGGGGGCTAGCACAGATACGCAGTATTTT.

This clonotype occurred a few times. The chain carries TRBV7-9 and TRBJ1-1; a possible D gene is TRBD1 (5 bases). V was cut by 5 bases and J by 4 bases, with 14 bases left in between. The CDR3 contains 14 residues. Germline-derived CDR1 and CDR2 are SEHNR and FQNEAQ (reference sequence). The CDR3 here is CASSQGAYGTEAFF. The CDR3, as DNA: TGTGCCAGCAGCCAAGGGGCCTACGGCACTGAAGCTTTCTTT.

The rearrangement joins TRBV2 to TRBJ2-1; D remains unclear. Trimming removed 1 base from V and 0 bases from J, with 10 bases in between. CDR3 length equals 16 residues. Per germline, CDR1 SNHLY and CDR2 FYNNEI. DNA of the CDR3: TGTGCCAGCAGTGAAGAAGGCGAGAGCTCCTACAATGAGCAGTTCTTC. Residues: CASSEEGESSYNEQFF.

This clonotype was recorded a few times. This rearrangement joins TRBV29-1 to TRBJ2-1; D is unclear. V dropped 6 bases and J dropped 5 bases, with 20 bases sitting between them. The CDR3 runs 15 residues. Germline loops: CDR1 SQVTM, CDR2 ANQGSEA. CDR3 residues: CSVAGGRDRNNEQFF. In nucleotides, the CDR3 is TGCAGCGTCGCCGGCGGCCGAGATAGGAACAATGAGCAGTTCTTC.

This chain connects TRBV27 to TRBJ2-1; D might be TRBD1 or TRBD2, each matching 5 bases. The CDR3 is 15 residues long. Between the trimmed V and J ends, which lost 7 bases and 3 bases, there was a span of 16 bases. CDR1 and CDR2 from the germline V gene are MNHEY and SMNVEV (reference sequence). Here the CDR3 reads CASTPRGRNYNEQFF. The CDR3 DNA follows: TGTGCCAGCACCCCGAGGGGACGTAACTACAATGAGCAGTTCTTC.

The chain carries TRBV2 and TRBJ1-2; TRBD1 is a possible D gene (5 bases). V shed 8 bases and J shed 4 bases, with 14 bases lying between them. Germline CDR1 is SNHLY and CDR2 is FYNNEI. The CDR3 consists of 13 residues. CDR3 bases: TGTGCCAGCCGACAGCTGGGTGGCTATGGCTACACCTTC. Its protein product is CASRQLGGYGYTF.

This chain links TRBV5-1 with TRBJ2-7; TRBD2 agrees at 11 bases. After removal of 4 bases from V and 3 bases from J, the junction contained 3 bases not matched to a gene. This CDR3 comprises 14 residues. Germline CDR1 reads SGHRS; CDR2 reads YFSETQ. The CDR3 here is CASSPGTSGYEQYF. The CDR3 nucleotides are TGCGCCAGCAGCCCCGGGACTAGCGGCTACGAGCAGTACTTC.

This rearrangement joins TRBV18 to TRBJ1-4; a possible D gene is TRBD1 (5 bases). There are 15 residues in the CDR3. CDR1 KGHSH and CDR2 LQKENI come from the germline V gene. The V gene lost 1 base and the J gene lost 5 bases, with 11 bases spanning the gap. CDR3 residues: CASSPLGRENEKLFF. In nucleotides, the CDR3 is TGTGCCAGCTCACCACTCGGCAGGGAAAATGAAAAACTGTTTTTT.

The chain combines TRBV4-1 with TRBJ1-1; D is uncertain. CDR3 length: 16 residues. The germline V gene encodes CDR1 MGHRA and CDR2 YSYEKL. Trimming removed 0 bases at V and 0 bases at J, with 11 bases between. The CDR3 DNA reads TGCGCCAGCAGCCAAGAGGGAAGAGGACTGAACACTGAAGCTTTCTTT. This encodes CASSQEGRGLNTEAFF.